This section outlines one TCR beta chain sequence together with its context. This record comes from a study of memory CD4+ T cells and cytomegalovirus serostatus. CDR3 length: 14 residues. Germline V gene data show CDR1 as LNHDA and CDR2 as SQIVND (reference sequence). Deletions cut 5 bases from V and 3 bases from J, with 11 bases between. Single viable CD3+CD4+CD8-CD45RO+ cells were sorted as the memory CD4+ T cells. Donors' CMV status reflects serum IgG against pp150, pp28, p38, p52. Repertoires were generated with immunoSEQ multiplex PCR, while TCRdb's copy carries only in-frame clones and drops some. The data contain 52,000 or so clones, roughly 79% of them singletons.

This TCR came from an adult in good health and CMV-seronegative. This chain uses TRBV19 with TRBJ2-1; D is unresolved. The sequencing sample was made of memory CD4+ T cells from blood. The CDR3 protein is CASSPHSVYNEQFF. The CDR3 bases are TGTGCCAGTAGTCCCCACTCCGTCTACAATGAGCAGTTCTTC.